Below, 14 T cell receptor beta chains from the same sample are listed, as sequenced in a study of blood T cell repertoires in COVID-19. Produced via immunoSEQ multiplex PCR; TCRdb's table is partial and in-frame only. This sample carries hundreds of thousands of clones, around 90% of them seen once, and the ten largest clones take 3.5% to 4.5%. Sequencing was done on a sample of PBMCs or T cells enriched from blood (not recorded which). The receptors derive from a woman under 30 with acute COVID-19.

This chain joins TRBV28 and TRBJ1-2, with TRBD1 matching over 9 bases. The CDR3 length is 14 residues. V lost 4 bases to trimming and J lost 4 bases; unmatched junction nucleotides: 4. Germline V CDR1 and CDR2: MDHEN, SYDVKM. CDR3 in amino acids: CASSSDRGFYGYTF. The CDR3 DNA sequence: TGTGCCAGCAGTTCTGACAGGGGGTTCTATGGCTACACCTTC.

The chain recombines TRBV6-5 with TRBJ1-2; D might be TRBD1 (5 bases). This CDR3 has 16 residues. Trimming stripped 6 bases from V and 2 bases from J, with 19 bases between. Germline CDR1 MNHEY, CDR2 SVGAGI. The CDR3 DNA reads TGTGCCAGCAGCTACAAATTGACAGCGACAAACTATGGCTACACCTTC. Translated: CASSYKLTATNYGYTF.

This chain links TRBV29-1 with TRBJ2-6; the D is unclear. This CDR3 comprises 17 residues. Trimming left V 5 bases short and J 0 bases short, with 17 bases between. Looked up from germline, CDR1 is SQVTM and CDR2 is ANQGSEA. DNA for the CDR3: TGCAGCGTTCTCGATGTAACAGACAACTCTGGGGCCAACGTCCTGACTTTC. Protein product: CSVLDVTDNSGANVLTF.

The chain couples TRBV6-1 to TRBJ2-1, with TRBD2 matching over 13 bases. The CDR3 is 19 residues long. With V trimmed by 4 bases and J by 7 bases, 16 bases remained unmatched. Per germline, CDR1 MNHNS and CDR2 SASEGT. The CDR3 region is CASSARLAGGFGGGNEQFF. DNA of the CDR3: TGTGCCAGCAGTGCCCGACTAGCGGGAGGTTTTGGGGGGGGGAATGAGCAGTTCTTC.

This chain joins TRBV28 and TRBJ2-7; D not resolved. CDR1 is MDHEN, CDR2 SYDVKM, per germline. The CDR3 covers 14 residues. With 1 base removed from V and 1 base from J, the gap between germline ends came to 8 bases. As DNA, the CDR3 is TGTGCCAGCAGTTTATCCGCGGCTTCCTACGAGCAGTACTTC. The encoded protein is CASSLSAASYEQYF.

J is TRBJ1-5 and V is TRBV28; TRBD1 might be the D (6 bases). The germline CDR1 and CDR2 sequences are MDHEN and SYDVKM. The length of the CDR3 is 14 residues. Trimming stripped 5 bases from V and 10 bases from J, with 18 bases between. The CDR3 DNA sequence: TGTGCCAGCAGTACCTCAGGGGAACAGAGTCCCCAGCATTTT. Translated: CASSTSGEQSPQHF.

The chain recombines TRBV29-1 with TRBJ1-4; D remains ambiguous. The CDR3 runs 13 residues. Germline CDR1 reads SQVTM; CDR2 reads ANQGSEA. Trimming took off 0 bases at V and 8 bases at J, with 10 bases between the two ends. CDR3 in DNA: TGCAGCGTTGAAGATTTATTGGGCGAAAAACTGTTTTTT. Protein: CSVEDLLGEKLFF.

The gene calls are TRBV19 and TRBJ2-1, with D uncertain. The CDR3 has 13 amino acids. Germline values: CDR1 LNHDA, CDR2 SQIVND (reference sequence). Trimming removed 5 bases from V and 4 bases from J, with 9 bases in between. In DNA form, the CDR3 reads TGTGCCAGTAGTTCTCTACGATACAATGAGCAGTTCTTC. This gives the protein CASSSLRYNEQFF.

The chain is built from TRBV7-9 and TRBJ2-2; 12 nucleotides line up with TRBD1. The CDR3 sequence is 18 residues long. V lost 0 bases and J lost 7; bases outside the gene matches: 9. Germline-derived CDR1 and CDR2 are SEHNR and FQNEAQ (reference sequence). The CDR3 region is CASSLASRDRGRGGELFF. The CDR3 DNA sequence: TGTGCCAGCAGCTTAGCGTCCCGGGACAGGGGGCGAGGCGGGGAGCTGTTTTTT.

This sequence joins TRBV6-4 and TRBJ2-3; the D is unclear. Germline CDR1 is MRHNA and CDR2 is SNTAGT. The CDR3 length is 11 residues. The germline V and J ends were trimmed by 6 bases and 7 bases, with 8 bases remaining between them. CDR3 sequence (DNA): TGTGCCAGCAGCTATGGTAATACGCAGTATTTT. It specifies CASSYGNTQYF.

This clone occurred once. This rearrangement joins TRBV9 to TRBJ2-2; unclear D gene. Germline V gives CDR1 SGDLS, CDR2 YYNGEE. V was trimmed by 0 bases and J by 5 bases, leaving 2 bases between them. The CDR3 has 12 amino acids. CDR3 DNA sequence: TGTGCCAGCAGCGTAGCTACCGGGGAGCTGTTTTTT. Protein product: CASSVATGELFF.

The V gene is TRBV6-1, the J gene TRBJ2-7, with 7 bases aligning to TRBD2. Germline V gives CDR1 MNHNS, CDR2 SASEGT. The trim removed 0 bases at V and 3 bases at J, leaving 2 bases unmatched. The CDR3 consists of 14 residues. The CDR3 region is CASSEAWEGYEQYF. The CDR3, as DNA: TGTGCCAGCAGTGAAGCTTGGGAGGGCTACGAGCAGTACTTC.

J is TRBJ1-5 and V is TRBV2, with D perhaps TRBD1 (6 bases). In germline, CDR1 is SNHLY, CDR2 FYNNEI. CDR3 length: 15 residues. V was pared by 4 bases and J by 3 bases, with 13 bases between. CDR3 sequence: CASSVMGGANQPQHF. In DNA, the CDR3 is TGTGCCAGCAGTGTCATGGGGGGGGCCAATCAGCCCCAGCATTTT.

This clone was seen only a few times. The V and J genes are TRBV25-1 and TRBJ2-1; D possibly corresponds to TRBD2 (6 bases). CDR3 length: 15 amino acids. V was clipped by 3 bases and J by 6 bases, with 15 bases between them. CDR1 is MGHDK, CDR2 SYGVNS, per germline. The CDR3 DNA follows: TGTGCCAGCAGTGAGGGACGGGAGACTGCCAATGAGCAGTTCTTC. The encoded protein is CASSEGRETANEQFF.